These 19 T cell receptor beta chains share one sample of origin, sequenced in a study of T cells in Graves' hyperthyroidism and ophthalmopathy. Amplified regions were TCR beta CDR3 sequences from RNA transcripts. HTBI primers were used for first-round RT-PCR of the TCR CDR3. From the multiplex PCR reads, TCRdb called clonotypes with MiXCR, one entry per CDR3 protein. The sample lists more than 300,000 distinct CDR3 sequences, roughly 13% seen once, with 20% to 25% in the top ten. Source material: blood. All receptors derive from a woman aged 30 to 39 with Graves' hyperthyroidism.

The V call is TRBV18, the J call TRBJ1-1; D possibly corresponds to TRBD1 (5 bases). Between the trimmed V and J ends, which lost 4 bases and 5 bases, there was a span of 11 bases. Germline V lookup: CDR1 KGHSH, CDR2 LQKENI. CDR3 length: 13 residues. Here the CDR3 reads CASSRTSGTEAFF. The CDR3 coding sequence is TGTGCCAGCTCACGCACTTCAGGGACTGAAGCTTTCTTT. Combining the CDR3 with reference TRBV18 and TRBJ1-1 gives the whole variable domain NAGVMQNPRHLVRRRGQEARLRCSPMKGHSHVYWYRQLPEEGLKFMVYLQKENIIDESGMPKERFSAEFPKEGPSILRIQQVVRGDSAAYFCASSRTSGTEAFFGQGTRLTVV.

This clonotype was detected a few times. The CDR3 DNA reads as TGTGCCAGTAGTGACCAATATAGCAATCAGCCCCAGCATTTT. It codes for CASSDQYSNQPQHF. The chain uses TRBV19 and TRBJ1-5; no definite D call. Per the germline V gene, CDR1 is LNHDA and CDR2 is SQIVND (reference sequence). V lost 5 bases to trimming and J lost 0 bases, with 8 bases between them. The CDR3 covers 14 residues. Supplemented by reference TRBV19 and TRBJ1-5, the full variable domain reads DGGITQSPKYLFRKEGQNVTLSCEQNLNHDAMYWYRQDPGQGLRLIYYSQIVNDFQKGDIAEGYSVSREKKESFPLTVTSAQKNPTAFYLCASSDQYSNQPQHFGDGTRLSIL.

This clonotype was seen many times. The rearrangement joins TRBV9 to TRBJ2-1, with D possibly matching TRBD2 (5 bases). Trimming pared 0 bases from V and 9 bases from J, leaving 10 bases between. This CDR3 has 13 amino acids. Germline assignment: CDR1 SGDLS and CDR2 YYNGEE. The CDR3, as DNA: TGTGCCAGCAGCGTAGCAGGCGGAGGTGAGCAGTTCTTC. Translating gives CASSVAGGGEQFF. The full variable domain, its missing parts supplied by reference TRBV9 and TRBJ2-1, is DSGVTQTPKHLITATGQRVTLRCSPRSGDLSVYWYQQSLDQGLQFLIQYYNGEERAKGNILERFSAQQFPDLHSELNLSSLELGDSALYFCASSVAGGGEQFFGPGTRLTVL.

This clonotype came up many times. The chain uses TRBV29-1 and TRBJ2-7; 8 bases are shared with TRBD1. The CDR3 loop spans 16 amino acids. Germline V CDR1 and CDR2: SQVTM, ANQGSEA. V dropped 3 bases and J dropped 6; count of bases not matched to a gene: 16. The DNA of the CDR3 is TGCAGCGTTGAGGTGGACAGGGACGAAGGCGGTCTCGAGCAGTACTTC. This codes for CSVEVDRDEGGLEQYF.

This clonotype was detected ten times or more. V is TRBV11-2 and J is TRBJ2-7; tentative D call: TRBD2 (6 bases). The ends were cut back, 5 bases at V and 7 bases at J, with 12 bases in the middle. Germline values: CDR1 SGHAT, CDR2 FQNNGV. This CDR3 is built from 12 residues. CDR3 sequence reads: CASSKEGREQYF. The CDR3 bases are TGTGCCAGCAGCAAGGAGGGCCGGGAGCAGTACTTC.

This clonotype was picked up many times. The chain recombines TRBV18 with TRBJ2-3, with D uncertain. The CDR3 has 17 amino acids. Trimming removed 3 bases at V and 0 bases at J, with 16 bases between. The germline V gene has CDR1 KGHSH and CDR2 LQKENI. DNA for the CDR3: TGTGCCAGCTCACCCCTTTGGCAGTCTGTCAGCACAGATACGCAGTATTTT. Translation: CASSPLWQSVSTDTQYF. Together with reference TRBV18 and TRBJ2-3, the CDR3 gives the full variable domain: NAGVMQNPRHLVRRRGQEARLRCSPMKGHSHVYWYRQLPEEGLKFMVYLQKENIIDESGMPKERFSAEFPKEGPSILRIQQVVRGDSAAYFCASSPLWQSVSTDTQYFGPGTRLTVL.

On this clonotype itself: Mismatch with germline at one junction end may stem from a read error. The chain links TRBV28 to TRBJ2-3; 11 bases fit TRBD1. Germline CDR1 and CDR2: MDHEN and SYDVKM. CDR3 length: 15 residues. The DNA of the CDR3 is TGTGGCAGCAGTCTACCGGGACAGGGGGCAGATACGCAGTATTTT. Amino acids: CGSSLPGQGADTQYF. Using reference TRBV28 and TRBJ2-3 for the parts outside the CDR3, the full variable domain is DVKVTQSSRYLVKRTGEKVFLECVQDMDHENMFWYRQDPGLGLRLIYFSYDVKMKEKGDIPEGYSVSREKKERFSLILESASTNQTSMYLCGSSLPGQGADTQYFGPGTRLTVL.

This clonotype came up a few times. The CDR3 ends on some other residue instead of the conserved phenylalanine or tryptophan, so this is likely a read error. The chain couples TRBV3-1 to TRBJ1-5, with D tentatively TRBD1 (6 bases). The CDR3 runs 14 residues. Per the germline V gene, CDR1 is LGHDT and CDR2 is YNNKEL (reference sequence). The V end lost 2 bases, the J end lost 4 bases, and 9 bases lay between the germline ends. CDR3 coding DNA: TGTGCCAGCAGCCAAACAGGGACGAATCAGCCCCAGCATTCT. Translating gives CASSQTGTNQPQHS.

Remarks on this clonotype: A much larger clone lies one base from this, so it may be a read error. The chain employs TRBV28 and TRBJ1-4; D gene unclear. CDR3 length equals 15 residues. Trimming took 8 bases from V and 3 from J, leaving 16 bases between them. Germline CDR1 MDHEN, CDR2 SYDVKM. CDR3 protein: CASGELTTSNEKLFF. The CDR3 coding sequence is TGTGCCAGCGGTGAGCTGACGACTTCTAATGAAAAACTGTTTTTT.

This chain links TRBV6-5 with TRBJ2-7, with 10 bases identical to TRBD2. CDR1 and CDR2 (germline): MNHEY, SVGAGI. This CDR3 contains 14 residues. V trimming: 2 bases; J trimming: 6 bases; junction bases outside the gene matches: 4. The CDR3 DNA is TGTGCCAGCAGTTACAGCGGGAGGGGGGCCGAGCAGTACTTC. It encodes CASSYSGRGAEQYF.

The CDR3 protein is CASSFDTKNTGELFF. As DNA, the CDR3 is TGTGCCAGCAGTTTTGACACAAAGAACACCGGGGAGCTGTTTTTT. This chain connects TRBV6-2 or TRBV6-3 to TRBJ2-2; the D is unclear. CDR1 is MNHEY and CDR2 is SVGEGT in the germline V gene. The CDR3 runs to 15 residues. V was cut by 4 bases and J by 1 base, with 10 bases left in between.

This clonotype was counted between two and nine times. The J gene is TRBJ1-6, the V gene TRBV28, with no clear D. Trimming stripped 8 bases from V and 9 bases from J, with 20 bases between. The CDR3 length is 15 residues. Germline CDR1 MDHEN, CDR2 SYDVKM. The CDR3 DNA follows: TGTGCCAGCTCCCGAGGGCGGGGATGGGGTTCACCCCTCCACTTT. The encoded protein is CASSRGRGWGSPLHF.

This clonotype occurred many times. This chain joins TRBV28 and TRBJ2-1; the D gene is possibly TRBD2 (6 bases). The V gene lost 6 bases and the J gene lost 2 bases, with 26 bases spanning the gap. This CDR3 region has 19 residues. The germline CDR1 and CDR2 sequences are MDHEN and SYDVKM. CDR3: CASSPGLGIAAVAYNEQFF. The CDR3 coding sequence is TGTGCCAGCAGCCCTGGTTTGGGGATAGCGGCAGTTGCCTACAATGAGCAGTTCTTC.

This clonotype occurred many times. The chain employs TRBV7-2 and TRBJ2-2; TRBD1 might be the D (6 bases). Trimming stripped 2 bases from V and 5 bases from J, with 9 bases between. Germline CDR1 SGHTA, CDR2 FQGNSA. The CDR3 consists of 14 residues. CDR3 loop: CASSLYRETGELFF. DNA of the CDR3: TGTGCCAGCAGCTTATACAGGGAGACCGGGGAGCTGTTTTTT. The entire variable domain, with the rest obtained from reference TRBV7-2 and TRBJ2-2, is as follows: GAGVSQSPSNKVTEKGKDVELRCDPISGHTALYWYRQSLGQGLEFLIYFQGNSAPDKSGLPSDRFSAERTGGSVSTLTIQRTQQEDSAVYLCASSLYRETGELFFGEGSRLTVL.

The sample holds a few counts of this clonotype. DNA of the CDR3: TGTGCCAGCTCACAACGGGACAGATTAGAAGGGCAGTACTTC. This translates into CASSQRDRLEGQYF. The chain links TRBV18 to TRBJ2-7; 7 bases align to TRBD1. This CDR3 spans 14 amino acids. J was trimmed by 9 bases and V by 4 bases; bases with no gene match: 12. CDR1 and CDR2 (germline): KGHSH, LQKENI.

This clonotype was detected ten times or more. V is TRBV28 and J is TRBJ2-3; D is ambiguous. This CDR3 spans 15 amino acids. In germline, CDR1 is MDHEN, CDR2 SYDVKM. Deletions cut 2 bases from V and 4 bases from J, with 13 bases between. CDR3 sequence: CASSLGSRTPDTQYF. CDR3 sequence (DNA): TGTGCCAGCAGTTTAGGTTCGCGGACCCCAGATACGCAGTATTTT.

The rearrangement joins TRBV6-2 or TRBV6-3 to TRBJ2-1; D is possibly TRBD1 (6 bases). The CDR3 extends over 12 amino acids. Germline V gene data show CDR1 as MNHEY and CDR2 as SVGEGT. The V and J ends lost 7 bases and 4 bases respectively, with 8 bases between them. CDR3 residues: CASKQGYNEQFF. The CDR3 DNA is TGTGCCAGCAAACAGGGTTACAATGAGCAGTTCTTC.

CDR3 region: CASARGTNYGYTF. Here the CDR3 DNA reads TGTGCCAGCGCCCGAGGGACGAACTATGGCTACACCTTC. The V call is TRBV6-1, the J call TRBJ1-2; maybe TRBD1 (5 bases). CDR3 length: 13 amino acids. The germline CDR1 and CDR2 sequences are MNHNS and SASEGT. V lost 8 bases to trimming and J lost 2 bases, with 12 bases between them.

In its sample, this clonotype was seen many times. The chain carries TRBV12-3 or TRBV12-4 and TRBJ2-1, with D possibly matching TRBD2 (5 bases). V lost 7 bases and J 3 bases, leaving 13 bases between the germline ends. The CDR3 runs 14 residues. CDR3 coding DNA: TGTGCCAGCACCTTTCAGAGCGGCTACAATGAGCAGTTCTTC. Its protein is CASTFQSGYNEQFF.